The 21 T cell receptor beta chains given below trace back to one sample, sequenced in a study of shared clonotypes between healthy human individuals. Profiling relied on immunoSEQ multiplex PCR, and the TCRdb table lists in-frame clones only, not all of them. Of 2 million to 2.5 million clones in the sample, about 92% were seen once. The sample was naive CD4+ T cells from PBMCs. Documented subset: CD45RA+ positively selected. The receptors were sampled from a man between 18 and 35 years old in good health. Some clones in this sample may be carry-over from other donors' samples.

V is TRBV2 and J is TRBJ1-3, with D unclear. The V end was cut by 2 bases, the J end by 4 bases, with 9 bases between. This CDR3 is built from 14 residues. Germline V CDR1 and CDR2: SNHLY, FYNNEI. DNA for the CDR3: TGTGCCAGCAGTGAATTGGCACCCGGAAACACCATATATTTT. It codes for CASSELAPGNTIYF.

A few counts support this clone. This chain connects TRBV5-1 to TRBJ1-1; D possibly corresponds to TRBD1 (6 bases). V was pared by 1 base and J by 1 base, with 14 bases between. The germline V gene has CDR1 SGHRS and CDR2 YFSETQ. This CDR3 comprises 16 residues. The CDR3 DNA sequence: TGCGCCAGCAGCTTGTTATGGGTGGGACAGAACACTGAAGCTTTCTTT. This sequence encodes CASSLLWVGQNTEAFF.

This chain joins TRBV28 and TRBJ2-3; the D gene is possibly TRBD2 (5 bases). The V gene's germline CDR1 is MDHEN and CDR2 SYDVKM. CDR3 length equals 19 residues. V shed 4 bases and J shed 0 bases, with 23 bases lying between them. CDR3 residues: CASSSINTVTSGSTDTQYF. The CDR3 DNA reads as TGTGCCAGCAGTTCTATTAACACCGTGACCTCGGGAAGCACAGATACGCAGTATTTT.

As to this clone: Different DNA sequences within this sample yield the same CDR3. This chain's CDR3 is CASSLSPSGSYEQYF. The CDR3 coding sequence is TGTGCCAGCAGTTTATCTCCTAGCGGGAGTTACGAGCAGTACTTC. The chain links TRBV28 to TRBJ2-7; the match to TRBD2 covers 10 bases. CDR1 is MDHEN, CDR2 SYDVKM, per germline. The CDR3 extends over 15 amino acids. The trim removed 1 base at V and 4 bases at J, leaving 4 bases unmatched.

The rearrangement joins TRBV30 to TRBJ1-4; D gene unclear. Germline V gene sequence: CDR1 GTSNPN, CDR2 SVGIG (reference sequence). This CDR3 spans 15 amino acids. V lost 2 bases to trimming and J lost 8 bases, with 18 bases between them. CDR3 DNA sequence: TGTGCCTGGAGTCCAGGTGGAGGGCGAAGCGAAAAACTGTTTTTT. Encoded protein: CAWSPGGGRSEKLFF. The full variable domain, with the rest looked up from reference TRBV30 and TRBJ1-4, is SQTIHQWPATLVQPVGSPLSLECTVEGTSNPNLYWYRQAAGRGLQLLFYSVGIGQISSEVPQNLSASRPQDRQFILSSKKLLLSDSGFYLCAWSPGGGRSEKLFFGSGTQLSVL.

The table lists this clone with a count of one. The chain couples TRBV18 to TRBJ1-2; TRBD1 agrees at 8 bases. There are 16 residues in the CDR3. Looked up from germline, CDR1 is KGHSH and CDR2 is LQKENI. J gave up 3 bases and V 2 bases, and 8 bases lay outside the gene matches. CDR3 DNA: TGTGCCAGCTCACCAATGACCTACAGGGGGGACTATGGCTACACCTTC. Encoded protein: CASSPMTYRGDYGYTF.

In regard to this clone: The sample carries other DNA sequences with the same CDR3. V usage is TRBV10-1 and J usage is TRBJ2-7, with D hard to call. The germline CDR1 and CDR2 sequences are WNHNN and SYGVQD (reference sequence). This CDR3 region has 11 residues. With 2 bases removed from V and 4 bases from J, the gap between germline ends came to 3 bases. The CDR3 DNA reads TGCGCCAGCAGTGAGGGATACGAGCAGTACTTC. It yields the protein CASSEGYEQYF.

This rearrangement joins TRBV19 to TRBJ2-3, with TRBD2 matching over 8 bases. Germline V gene data show CDR1 as LNHDA and CDR2 as SQIVND (reference sequence). V shed 3 bases, J shed 1 base, and the junction held 9 bases outside the gene matches. This CDR3 region has 17 residues. Written as DNA, the CDR3 is TGTGCCAGTAGTATGAGACCGGGACTAGGGGGCACAGATACGCAGTATTTT. Translating gives CASSMRPGLGGTDTQYF.

This clone was recorded only once. In DNA, the CDR3 is TGTGCCAGCAGCTCGACAGGGAACAAAGGAGAGACCCAGTACTTC. Protein: CASSSTGNKGETQYF. The chain is built from TRBV5-4 and TRBJ2-5, with 7 bases aligning to TRBD1. The length of the CDR3 is 15 residues. From germline, CDR1 is SGHNT and CDR2 YYREEE (reference sequence). V lost 3 bases, J lost 4 bases, and 9 bases stayed unmatched. The variable domain in full, completed from reference TRBV5-4 and TRBJ2-5, reads ETGVTQSPTHLIKTRGQQVTLRCSSQSGHNTVSWYQQALGQGPQFIFQYYREEENGRGNFPPRFSGLQFPNYSSELNVNALELDDSALYLCASSSTGNKGETQYFGPGTRLLVL.

In the case of this clone: Other nucleotide sequences from this sample produce the same CDR3. The gene calls are TRBV15 and TRBJ1-2; tentative D call: TRBD1 (6 bases). The CDR3 is made up of 15 amino acids. Trimming took 0 bases from V and 4 from J, leaving 12 bases between them. CDR1 is LNHNV, CDR2 YYDKDF, per germline (reference sequence). The CDR3 bases are TGTGCCACCAGCAGAGATCCAGGGGATAGCTATGGCTACACCTTC. Encoded protein: CATSRDPGDSYGYTF. Looking up the rest from reference TRBV15 and TRBJ1-2 gives the full variable domain: DAMVIQNPRYQVTQFGKPVTLSCSQTLNHNVMYWYQQKSSQAPKLLFHYYDKDFNNEADTPDNFQSRRPNTSFCFLDIRSPGLGDTAMYLCATSRDPGDSYGYTFGSGTRLTVV.

As to this clone: Other DNA sequences of this sample code for an identical CDR3. The gene calls are TRBV5-8 and TRBJ2-1; D call uncertain. This CDR3 region has 15 residues. V was shortened by 0 bases and J by 0 bases, with 7 bases between the two germline ends. Germline-derived CDR1 and CDR2 are SGHTS and YDEGEE. The CDR3 region is CASSLGRSSYNEQFF. The CDR3 DNA reads TGTGCCAGCAGCTTGGGCAGGAGCTCCTACAATGAGCAGTTCTTC.

This rearrangement joins TRBV4-2 to TRBJ2-7; D remains unclear. The V and J ends lost 0 bases and 7 bases respectively, with 19 bases between them. Germline V gene data show CDR1 as LGHNA and CDR2 as YNFKEQ. The CDR3 is made up of 16 amino acids. The CDR3 bases are TGTGCCAGCAGCCAAGAATCCCTAGGCAGTTCCCGGGAGCAGTACTTC. It yields the protein CASSQESLGSSREQYF.

The chain combines TRBV19 with TRBJ2-3, with D hard to call. V was clipped by 5 bases and J by 0 bases, with 12 bases between them. Germline V lookup: CDR1 LNHDA, CDR2 SQIVND (reference sequence). The CDR3 spans 15 residues. CDR3 DNA sequence: TGTGCCAGTAGTGTTCGACACGTCAGCACAGATACGCAGTATTTT. Residues: CASSVRHVSTDTQYF.

The rearrangement links TRBV6-5 to TRBJ2-7, with 10 bases that match TRBD2. Trimming removed 6 bases from V and 6 bases from J; junction bases left unmatched: 11. This CDR3 spans 15 amino acids. CDR1 and CDR2 (germline): MNHEY, SVGAGI. The CDR3 region has the DNA TGTGCCAGCAGCCTAGCGGGAGTTAAAGGTAGCGAGCAGTACTTC. Its protein product is CASSLAGVKGSEQYF.

The CDR3 reads CASSLTNQPQHF. The CDR3 DNA reads TGTGCCAGCAGCTTGACCAATCAGCCCCAGCATTTT. The V gene is TRBV5-6, the J gene TRBJ1-5; D gene ambiguous. Trimming took off 1 base at V and 3 bases at J, with 2 bases between the two ends. In germline, CDR1 is SGHDT, CDR2 YYEEEE. The CDR3 contains 12 residues.

This clone was seen once. The CDR3 coding sequence is TGTGCCAGCAGCCCGACCACCCAGAACCCCTACAATGAGCAGTTCTTC. This gives the protein CASSPTTQNPYNEQFF. This chain connects TRBV11-3 to TRBJ2-1, with no clear D. V lost 5 bases to trimming and J lost 2 bases, with 16 bases between them. The CDR3 runs to 16 residues. The V gene's germline CDR1 is SGHNT and CDR2 YENEEA.

CDR3 loop: CASSLVSLVAVPHYEQYF. The DNA of the CDR3 is TGTGCCAGCAGTTTAGTCAGTCTGGTGGCAGTCCCCCACTACGAGCAGTACTTC. The chain has TRBV28 and TRBJ2-7, with unresolved D. The germline gives CDR1 MDHEN, CDR2 SYDVKM. There are 18 residues in the CDR3. V was shortened by 2 bases and J by 3 bases, with 23 bases between the two germline ends.

The CDR3 here is CASSKRGLDSGNTIYF. CDR3 coding DNA: TGTGCCAGCAGCAAAAGGGGCTTGGACTCTGGAAACACCATATATTTT. This rearrangement joins TRBV21-1 to TRBJ1-3; the listed D gene, TRBD1, was not tested against the DNA. TRBV21-1 is classified as a pseudogene. The CDR3 loop spans 16 amino acids.

In its sample, this clone was seen a few times. The chain joins TRBV28 to TRBJ1-5; 7 nucleotides line up with TRBD1. Per germline, CDR1 MDHEN and CDR2 SYDVKM. The ends lost 6 bases at V and 7 bases at J; junction bases unmatched: 6. The CDR3 contains 13 residues. CDR3 nucleotides: TGTGCCAGCAGGGGACAGAGGAGGCAGCCCCAGCATTTT. Residues: CASRGQRRQPQHF.

The V call is TRBV5-3, the J call TRBJ1-5; D not resolved. TRBV5-3 is an ORF, and what it does is uncertain. The CDR3 runs to 16 residues. V gave up 6 bases and J gave up 7 bases, with 23 bases separating them. The CDR3 DNA sequence: TGTGCCAGAAACCCCGCGTGGACGGAAGGAGGACAGCCCCAGCATTTT. The encoded protein is CARNPAWTEGGQPQHF.

This chain joins TRBV6-5 and TRBJ2-1; tentatively, D is TRBD1 or TRBD2 (6 bases each). Germline V gene data show CDR1 as MNHEY and CDR2 as SVGAGI. CDR3 length equals 13 residues. Trimming stripped 2 bases from V and 9 bases from J, with 11 bases between. The CDR3 DNA sequence: TGTGCCAGCAGTTACGGAGGGGGAGGTGAGCAGTTCTTC. Amino acid sequence: CASSYGGGGEQFF.